Shown below are 11 T cell receptor beta chains from a single sample sequenced in a study of blood T cells in healthy people across ages. Through a sample-barcoded 5' primer and a J-beta primer mix, a second PCR was run for 7 to 11 cycles. Each CDR3 protein gets one entry after TCRdb re-called the 5' RACE reads with MiXCR. The sample has some 1,800,000 distinct CDR3 sequences, 39% seen once. The sample was blood. The receptor set was obtained from a human donor in good health.

V gene TRBV5-5 combines with J gene TRBJ1-1; D possibly corresponds to TRBD1 (6 bases). The CDR3 totals 14 residues. Looked up from germline, CDR1 is SGHKS and CDR2 is YYEKEE (reference sequence). Trimming took 6 bases from V and 9 from J, leaving 21 bases between them. CDR3 DNA: TGTGCCAGCATCCCTATGAGGGGGGGGGGTAAAGCTTTCTTT. This gives the protein CASIPMRGGGKAFF.

The J gene is TRBJ2-5, the V gene TRBV11-2, with D hard to call. The germline V gene has CDR1 SGHAT and CDR2 FQNNGV. CDR3 size: 15 residues. Trimming left V 6 bases short and J 3 bases short, with 17 bases between. CDR3 coding DNA: TGTGCCAGCAGTTCAGGATACAGCCCCGAAGAGACCCAGTACTTC. It yields the protein CASSSGYSPEETQYF.

This clonotype has just a few counts. The chain has TRBV7-8 and TRBJ2-4; TRBD1 matches 9 bases. V shed 3 bases, J shed 0 bases, and the junction held 12 bases outside the gene matches. CDR1 and CDR2 from the germline V gene are SGHVS and FQNEAQ. The CDR3 spans 19 residues. CDR3 in DNA: TGTGCCAGCAGCTTTGCTCTGTGGGGACAGGGTTTAGCCAAAAACATTCAGTACTTC. As protein: CASSFALWGQGLAKNIQYF.

The chain has TRBV7-9 and TRBJ1-4, with D possibly TRBD1 on 6 matching bases. Trimming removed 3 bases from V and 1 base from J, with 12 bases in between. Germline loops: CDR1 SEHNR, CDR2 FQNEAQ (reference sequence). This CDR3 contains 16 residues. The CDR3: CASSFHRGRTNEKLFF. DNA of the CDR3: TGTGCCAGCAGCTTTCATAGGGGGAGAACTAATGAAAAACTGTTTTTT.

The sample holds a few counts of this clonotype. V is TRBV4-2 and J is TRBJ2-1; 8 nucleotides match TRBD2. J was trimmed by 9 bases and V by 3 bases; bases with no gene match: 10. The CDR3 spans 15 residues. From germline, CDR1 is LGHNA and CDR2 YNFKEQ. The CDR3: CASSQARGGAGEQFF. CDR3 nucleotide sequence: TGTGCCAGCAGCCAGGCCCGGGGGGGCGCAGGTGAGCAGTTCTTC.

This clonotype has a handful of counts. The chain uses TRBV7-2 and TRBJ1-5; D gene uncertain. Trimming shortened V by 3 bases and J by 6 bases, and 6 bases separated the two germline ends. CDR1 is SGHTA and CDR2 is FQGNSA in the germline V gene. The CDR3 has 12 amino acids. The CDR3 DNA reads as TGTGCCAGCAGCTTGTATGCTCAGCCCCAGCATTTT. It translates to CASSLYAQPQHF.

CDR3 in amino acids: CASSAAPPTGLEAFF. The CDR3 nucleotides are TGTGCCAGCAGCGCGGCCCCTCCGACAGGCCTGGAAGCTTTCTTT. The chain has TRBV9 and TRBJ1-1, with D tentatively TRBD1 (6 bases). V was cut by 3 bases and J by 8 bases, with 20 bases left in between. The germline CDR1 and CDR2 sequences are SGDLS and YYNGEE. The CDR3 length is 15 residues.

The genes are TRBV6-1 and TRBJ2-7, with a weak D call TRBD1 (5 bases). Germline CDR1 and CDR2: MNHNS and SASEGT. The length of the CDR3 is 16 residues. V was pared by 4 bases and J by 0 bases, with 16 bases between. CDR3 protein: CASSADSRISSYEQYF. CDR3 DNA sequence: TGTGCCAGCAGTGCTGACAGCCGAATAAGCTCCTACGAGCAGTACTTC.

V usage is TRBV29-1 and J usage is TRBJ2-7, with a tentative D call TRBD1 (5 bases). Between the trimmed V and J ends, which lost 6 bases and 3 bases, there was a span of 9 bases. Germline CDR1 reads SQVTM; CDR2 reads ANQGSEA. The CDR3 contains 11 residues. CDR3 sequence reads: CSVHDSYEQYF. As DNA, the CDR3 is TGCAGCGTACATGACAGCTACGAGCAGTACTTC.

Notes on this clonotype: One end of the junction is discordant with germline, which a read error may explain. The rearrangement uses TRBV20-1 and TRBJ2-3, with 10 bases lining up with TRBD2. This CDR3 is 16 amino acids long. Germline lookup yields CDR1 DFQATT and CDR2 SNEGSKA (reference sequence). Here the CDR3 reads CSTRDARAGGPDTQYF. CDR3 sequence (DNA): TGCAGTACTAGAGATGCCCGAGCGGGGGGGCCAGATACGCAGTATTTT.

This clonotype was counted many times. The chain uses TRBV29-1 and TRBJ2-3; 13 bases map to TRBD2. V gave up 0 bases and J gave up 3 bases; unmatched junction bases: 6. This CDR3 is 17 amino acids long. Germline V gene data show CDR1 as SQVTM and CDR2 as ANQGSEA. CDR3 loop: CSVEDGTSGELTDTQYF. The CDR3 DNA follows: TGCAGCGTTGAAGATGGGACTAGCGGGGAACTAACAGATACGCAGTATTTT.